This T cell receptor (beta chain) was sequenced for a study of blood T cells in healthy people across ages. The CDR3 spans 14 residues. V trimming: 5 bases; J trimming: 4 bases; junction bases outside the gene matches: 6. CDR1 is SGHTA, CDR2 FQGNSA, per germline. A second about 6 to 11 cycle PCR used barcoded and J-beta primers. TCRdb re-analysed the 5' RACE reads in MiXCR, keeping a single row per CDR3 protein. Here the sample spans approximately 800,000 distinct CDR3 sequences, around a quarter being singletons. Separately, the same data were catalogued under a study of T cells of mothers and their children.

Sequencing input: blood. This chain joins TRBV7-2 and TRBJ2-5, with TRBD1 matching 8 bases. The clonotype comes from a boy between 10 and 17 years old in good health. The CDR3 reads CASSPGGSGETQYF. In DNA, the CDR3 is TGTGCCAGCAGCCCAGGGGGCTCGGGAGAGACCCAGTACTTC.